Following are 30 T cell receptor beta chains from one sample sequenced in a study of OX40 agonist ivuxolimab in advanced cancers. Using immunoSEQ multiplex PCR, the repertoire was profiled, and TCRdb retains in-frame clones only, with some absent. This sample has tens of thousands of clones; over 70% occur once, and the top ten carry roughly 4.5%. Specimen: CD4+ or CD8+ T cells sorted from blood, collected in a trial of the OX40 agonist ivuxolimab. These receptors all stem from an adult with an advanced solid tumor such as melanoma, head and neck, liver or kidney cancer.

This sequence joins TRBV6-5 and TRBJ1-1; unclear D gene. Germline CDR1 reads MNHEY; CDR2 reads SVGAGI. Trimming took 2 bases from V and 9 from J, leaving 13 bases between them. This CDR3 spans 13 amino acids. The CDR3 DNA sequence: TGTGCCAGCAGTTACCACTCCCGGGCGAAAGCTTTCTTT. It is translated as CASSYHSRAKAFF.

V gene TRBV29-1 combines with J gene TRBJ2-7, with 8 nucleotides matching TRBD1. This CDR3 has 14 amino acids. The J segment lost 3 bases and the V segment lost 6 bases, leaving 10 bases of the junction unmatched. Germline V gene data show CDR1 as SQVTM and CDR2 as ANQGSEA. The CDR3 loop reads CSVLRGTGRYEQYF. The DNA for the CDR3 is TGCAGCGTCCTCAGGGGGACAGGTCGCTACGAGCAGTACTTC.

A single count supports this clone. The chain couples TRBV27 to TRBJ1-1; 7 bases line up with TRBD1. J lost 1 base, V lost 7 bases, and 3 bases had no gene match. The CDR3 length is 13 residues. Germline V gene sequence: CDR1 MNHEY, CDR2 SMNVEV (reference sequence). The DNA of the CDR3 is TGTGCCAGCACCCGGGACAGGAACACTGAAGCTTTCTTT. This gives the protein CASTRDRNTEAFF.

The CDR3 DNA is TGTGCCACCAGGACTAGCGGGAGGGCCACCGGGGAGCTGTTTTTT. Residues: CATRTSGRATGELFF. V gene TRBV6-1 combines with J gene TRBJ2-2; 15 bases fit TRBD2. This CDR3 spans 15 amino acids. V trimming: 10 bases; J trimming: 4 bases; junction bases outside the gene matches: 4. Germline lookup yields CDR1 MNHNS and CDR2 SASEGT.

The chain couples TRBV7-2 to TRBJ1-2, with D hard to call. Trimming stripped 7 bases from V and 2 bases from J, with 14 bases between. CDR1 and CDR2 from the germline V gene are SGHTA and FQGNSA. The CDR3 spans 14 residues. This chain's CDR3 is CASNLGRGNYGYTF. The CDR3 DNA sequence: TGTGCCAGCAACCTAGGCCGGGGAAACTATGGCTACACCTTC.

V gene TRBV2 combines with J gene TRBJ1-2; the D gene is possibly TRBD1 (6 bases). Germline V gene lookup returns CDR1 SNHLY and CDR2 FYNNEI. Trimming shortened V by 6 bases and J by 1 base, and 9 bases separated the two germline ends. The CDR3 runs 13 residues. This CDR3 is CASSVRGNYGYTF. CDR3 nucleotides: TGTGCCAGCAGCGTCAGGGGTAACTATGGCTACACCTTC.

V gene TRBV5-1 combines with J gene TRBJ2-3; no firm D call. Germline CDR1 SGHRS, CDR2 YFSETQ. This CDR3 is built from 14 residues. V dropped 5 bases and J dropped 0 bases, with 10 bases sitting between them. The CDR3 DNA follows: TGCGCCAGCAGAGGGCGGATTAGCACAGATACGCAGTATTTT. Amino acid sequence: CASRGRISTDTQYF.

This clone was recorded a few times. The genes are TRBV18 and TRBJ1-4, with no clear D. V dropped 6 bases and J dropped 0 bases, with 17 bases sitting between them. Germline CDR1 reads KGHSH; CDR2 reads LQKENI. CDR3 length: 17 residues. For the CDR3, the DNA is TGTGCCAGCTCTGGGTCGCCCCGAGTCGCAACTAATGAAAAACTGTTTTTT. Translation gives CASSGSPRVATNEKLFF.

This chain connects TRBV19 to TRBJ2-3; TRBD1 matches at 8 bases. CDR3 length equals 19 residues. CDR1 is LNHDA and CDR2 is SQIVND in the germline V gene (reference sequence). J was trimmed by 4 bases and V by 8 bases; bases with no gene match: 23. CDR3 DNA sequence: TGTGCCAGTTCTACAAAGTTCGCGGACAGGGTGTGGGACCCAGATACGCAGTATTTT. Translating gives CASSTKFADRVWDPDTQYF. The full variable domain, rest sourced from reference TRBV19 and TRBJ2-3, is DGGITQSPKYLFRKEGQNVTLSCEQNLNHDAMYWYRQDPGQGLRLIYYSQIVNDFQKGDIAEGYSVSREKKESFPLTVTSAQKNPTAFYLCASSTKFADRVWDPDTQYFGPGTRLTVL.

This clone came up once. The rearrangement uses TRBV27 and TRBJ1-6; D remains unclear. The ends were cut back, 3 bases at V and 0 bases at J, with 12 bases in the middle. The CDR3 runs 17 residues. Germline-derived CDR1 and CDR2 are MNHEY and SMNVEV (reference sequence). The CDR3 DNA follows: TGTGCCAGCAGTTTGGGAAGACCCAGCTCCTATAATTCACCCCTCCACTTT. Translated, it gives CASSLGRPSSYNSPLHF.

J is TRBJ2-1 and V is TRBV5-1; perhaps TRBD1 as D (6 bases). This CDR3 comprises 16 residues. The V end was cut by 5 bases, the J end by 0 bases, with 15 bases between. Germline V gene sequence: CDR1 SGHRS, CDR2 YFSETQ. The CDR3 loop is CASSDETGISYNEQFF. For the CDR3, the DNA is TGCGCCAGCAGTGACGAAACAGGGATCTCCTACAATGAGCAGTTCTTC.

This chain uses TRBV6-5 with TRBJ1-2; D remains ambiguous. The CDR3 has 15 residues. V shed 7 bases and J shed 2 bases, with 17 bases lying between them. Germline CDR1 reads MNHEY; CDR2 reads SVGAGI. The CDR3 region is CASIKIGSYNYGYTF. The CDR3 DNA reads TGTGCCAGCATCAAAATCGGGTCTTACAACTATGGCTACACCTTC.

This CDR3 is CASSPRPGGALDSPLHF. The CDR3 nucleotides are TGTGCCAGCTCACCACGACCAGGGGGAGCGCTGGATTCACCCCTCCACTTT. The chain is built from TRBV18 and TRBJ1-6; TRBD1 agrees at 7 bases. The CDR3 runs to 17 residues. Trimming at V came to 1 base and at J to 8 bases, leaving 11 bases not matched to a gene. Looked up from germline, CDR1 is KGHSH and CDR2 is LQKENI.

The V call is TRBV19, the J call TRBJ2-1; either TRBD1 or TRBD2 may fit D (5 bases each). CDR3 length: 15 amino acids. Germline V gene data show CDR1 as LNHDA and CDR2 as SQIVND (reference sequence). V lost 5 bases and J 5 bases, leaving 16 bases between the germline ends. The CDR3 reads CASSSGPPRNNEQFF. CDR3 bases: TGTGCCAGTAGTTCGGGACCCCCACGGAACAATGAGCAGTTCTTC.

The chain is built from TRBV18 and TRBJ2-5; D assignment may be TRBD1 or TRBD2 (6 bases each). Germline V CDR1 and CDR2: KGHSH, LQKENI. The V end was cut by 4 bases, the J end by 5 bases, with 17 bases between. The CDR3 has 15 residues. CDR3 coding DNA: TGTGCCAGCTCACTTCGGGGGCCCCCTGCGGAGACCCAGTACTTC. Protein: CASSLRGPPAETQYF.

This chain links TRBV13 with TRBJ1-1; 7 nucleotides align to TRBD1. The CDR3 length is 12 residues. V trimming: 5 bases; J trimming: 11 bases; junction bases outside the gene matches: 8. Looked up from germline, CDR1 is PRHDT and CDR2 is FYEKMQ (reference sequence). In DNA form, the CDR3 reads TGTGCCAGCAGCCACAGGGGTCTAGGGGCTTTCTTT. Residues: CASSHRGLGAFF.

The chain links TRBV9 to TRBJ1-4, with TRBD1 identical over 9 bases. This CDR3 has 16 amino acids. Germline V gene sequence: CDR1 SGDLS, CDR2 YYNGEE. Trimming took 0 bases from V and 8 from J; bases not matched to a gene: 8. CDR3 amino acids: CASSVDPGQGTEKLFF. The CDR3 bases are TGTGCCAGCAGCGTAGATCCGGGACAGGGTACGGAAAAACTGTTTTTT.

The chain is built from TRBV19 and TRBJ2-2; tentative D call: TRBD1 (5 bases). Trimming took 3 bases from V and 4 from J, leaving 12 bases between them. Per germline, CDR1 LNHDA and CDR2 SQIVND (reference sequence). This CDR3 region has 15 residues. The CDR3 sequence: CASSISGKSTGELFF. The CDR3 nucleotides are TGTGCCAGTAGTATTTCAGGGAAAAGCACCGGGGAGCTGTTTTTT. The full variable domain, its missing parts supplied by reference TRBV19 and TRBJ2-2, is DGGITQSPKYLFRKEGQNVTLSCEQNLNHDAMYWYRQDPGQGLRLIYYSQIVNDFQKGDIAEGYSVSREKKESFPLTVTSAQKNPTAFYLCASSISGKSTGELFFGEGSRLTVL.

This chain uses TRBV28 with TRBJ1-6; maybe TRBD1 (6 bases). This CDR3 is 14 amino acids long. Trimming left V 6 bases short and J 6 bases short, with 12 bases between. The V gene's germline CDR1 is MDHEN and CDR2 SYDVKM. The CDR3 coding sequence is TGTGCCAGCAGCCTACAGGGCTCTAATTCACCCCTCCACTTT. This codes for CASSLQGSNSPLHF. The variable domain in full, completed from reference TRBV28 and TRBJ1-6, reads DVKVTQSSRYLVKRTGEKVFLECVQDMDHENMFWYRQDPGLGLRLIYFSYDVKMKEKGDIPEGYSVSREKKERFSLILESASTNQTSMYLCASSLQGSNSPLHFGNGTRLTVT.

CDR3 sequence reads: CASSHPARDNEKLFF. CDR3 in DNA: TGTGCCAGCAGCCACCCAGCAAGGGATAATGAAAAACTGTTTTTT. V usage is TRBV4-2 and J usage is TRBJ1-4, with no clear D. This CDR3 contains 15 residues. Germline CDR1 is LGHNA and CDR2 is YNFKEQ. Deletions cut 3 bases from V and 4 bases from J, with 12 bases between.

This chain uses TRBV30 with TRBJ1-2; D perhaps matches TRBD1 (5 bases). The V gene's germline CDR1 is GTSNPN and CDR2 SVGIG (reference sequence). The CDR3 is 12 residues long. V dropped 2 bases and J dropped 7 bases, with 11 bases sitting between them. CDR3 sequence reads: CAWSRQSGGYTF. The CDR3 DNA follows: TGTGCCTGGAGTCGACAGAGTGGTGGCTACACCTTC.

The chain combines TRBV19 with TRBJ1-5; D unclear. Looked up from germline, CDR1 is LNHDA and CDR2 is SQIVND (reference sequence). The length of the CDR3 is 13 residues. V gave up 5 bases and J gave up 6 bases, with 11 bases separating them. DNA for the CDR3: TGTGCCAGTAGTCGCGGGCGGGGTCAGCCCCAGCATTTT. It yields the protein CASSRGRGQPQHF.

This clone was seen a few times. This rearrangement joins TRBV20-1 to TRBJ1-3; no definite D call. V lost 5 bases and J lost 4, with 6 bases in between. CDR1 and CDR2 (germline): DFQATT, SNEGSKA (reference sequence). CDR3 length: 11 amino acids. CDR3 sequence (DNA): TGCAGTGCTCTGCGGGGAAACACCATATATTTT. It is translated as CSALRGNTIYF.

The genes are TRBV11-2 and TRBJ2-7; tentative D call: TRBD2 (5 bases). V lost 1 base and J 4 bases, leaving 11 bases between the germline ends. This CDR3 contains 14 residues. Germline-derived CDR1 and CDR2 are SGHAT and FQNNGV. CDR3 loop: CASSLAAGQYEQYF. The CDR3 DNA reads TGTGCCAGCAGCTTAGCCGCGGGCCAGTACGAGCAGTACTTC.

The genes are TRBV7-3 and TRBJ2-5; D perhaps matches TRBD1 (5 bases). V lost 3 bases to trimming and J lost 4 bases, with 12 bases between them. Germline assignment: CDR1 SGHTA and CDR2 FQGTGA. The CDR3 sequence is 14 residues long. CDR3 amino acids: CASSLGRDGETQYF. CDR3 nucleotide sequence: TGTGCCAGCAGCTTGGGCAGGGATGGAGAGACCCAGTACTTC. Full variable domain (rest looked up from reference TRBV7-3 and TRBJ2-5): GAGVSQTPSNKVTEKGKYVELRCDPISGHTALYWYRQSLGQGPEFLIYFQGTGAADDSGLPNDRFFAVRPEGSVSTLKIQRTERGDSAVYLCASSLGRDGETQYFGPGTRLLVL.

This rearrangement joins TRBV19 to TRBJ1-1; no firm D call. Germline V CDR1 and CDR2: LNHDA, SQIVND (reference sequence). Trimming pared 8 bases from V and 6 bases from J, leaving 13 bases between. The CDR3 spans 12 residues. The CDR3 DNA follows: TGTGCCAGTTCTGCCGAAATGGCTGAAGCTTTCTTT. Its translation: CASSAEMAEAFF.

The rearrangement uses TRBV7-2 and TRBJ1-5; D is perhaps TRBD1 (5 bases). The CDR3 sequence is 16 residues long. Deletions cut 1 base from V and 7 bases from J, with 17 bases between. The germline V gene has CDR1 SGHTA and CDR2 FQGNSA. Here the CDR3 reads CASSLVGGVLSQPQHF. The CDR3 DNA is TGTGCCAGCAGCTTAGTTGGGGGGGTATTGTCGCAGCCCCAGCATTTT.

The chain combines TRBV5-1 with TRBJ1-4, with D possibly matching TRBD1 (6 bases). The CDR3 has 12 residues. Germline V CDR1 and CDR2: SGHRS, YFSETQ. V gave up 4 bases and J gave up 7 bases, with 8 bases separating them. CDR3 nucleotide sequence: TGCGCCAGCAGCCCCAGGGGTGAAAAACTGTTTTTT. Protein product: CASSPRGEKLFF.

The chain carries TRBV7-2 and TRBJ1-5, with 9 bases fitting TRBD1. This CDR3 region has 16 residues. Germline CDR1 and CDR2: SGHTA and FQGNSA. The V segment lost 5 bases and the J segment 6 bases; nucleotides outside the gene matches: 11. In nucleotides, the CDR3 is TGTGCCAGCAGCCTATCCGGACAGGGGATGTTTCAGCCCCAGCATTTT. Amino acid sequence: CASSLSGQGMFQPQHF.

V gene TRBV6-6 combines with J gene TRBJ1-5; 11 bases are shared with TRBD1. Trimming took 6 bases from V and 7 from J; bases not matched to a gene: 8. CDR1 is MNHNY, CDR2 SVGAGI, per germline (reference sequence). The CDR3 length is 15 residues. DNA for the CDR3: TGTGCCAGCAGATCCGGGACAGGGGGACGACAGCCCCAGCATTTT. Translated: CASRSGTGGRQPQHF.